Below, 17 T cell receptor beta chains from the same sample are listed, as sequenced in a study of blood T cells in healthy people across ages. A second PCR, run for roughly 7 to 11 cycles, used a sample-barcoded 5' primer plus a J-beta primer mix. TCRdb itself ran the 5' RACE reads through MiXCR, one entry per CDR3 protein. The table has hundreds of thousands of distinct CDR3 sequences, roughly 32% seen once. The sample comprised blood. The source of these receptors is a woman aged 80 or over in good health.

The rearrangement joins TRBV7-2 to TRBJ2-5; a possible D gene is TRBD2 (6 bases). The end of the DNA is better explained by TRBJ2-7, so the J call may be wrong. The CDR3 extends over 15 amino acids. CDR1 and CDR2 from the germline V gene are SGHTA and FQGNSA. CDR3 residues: CASSLVGSGTYEQYF. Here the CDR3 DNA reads TGTGCCAGCAGCTTAGTTGGTAGCGGAACCTACGAGCAGTACTTC.

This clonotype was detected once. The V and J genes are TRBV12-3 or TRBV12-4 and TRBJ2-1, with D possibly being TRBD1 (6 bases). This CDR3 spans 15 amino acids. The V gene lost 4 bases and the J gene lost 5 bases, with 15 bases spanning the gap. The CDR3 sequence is CASSSRGTQDNEQFF. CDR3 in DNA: TGTGCCAGCAGTTCTAGGGGGACACAAGACAATGAGCAGTTCTTC.

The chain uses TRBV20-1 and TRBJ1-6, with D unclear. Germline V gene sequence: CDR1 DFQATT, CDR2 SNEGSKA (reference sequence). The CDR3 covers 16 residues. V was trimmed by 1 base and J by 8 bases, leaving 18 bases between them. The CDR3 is CSARVLGGLGDSPLHF. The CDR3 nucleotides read TGCAGTGCTAGAGTACTGGGTGGTCTCGGGGATTCACCCCTCCACTTT.

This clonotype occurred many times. CDR3 DNA: TGTGCCAGCAGCTTAGCGTTATTGGAGGGGAAGACCCAGTACTTC. Encoded protein: CASSLALLEGKTQYF. This rearrangement joins TRBV7-9 to TRBJ2-5; D is possibly TRBD2 (6 bases). Germline V CDR1 and CDR2: SEHNR, FQNEAQ (reference sequence). The CDR3 runs to 15 residues. Deletions cut 0 bases from V and 6 bases from J, with 14 bases between. The full variable domain, with the rest looked up from reference TRBV7-9 and TRBJ2-5, is DTGVSQNPRHKITKRGQNVTFRCDPISEHNRLYWYRQTLGQGPEFLTYFQNEAQLEKSRLLSDRFSAERPKGSFSTLEIQRTEQGDSAMYLCASSLALLEGKTQYFGPGTRLLVL.

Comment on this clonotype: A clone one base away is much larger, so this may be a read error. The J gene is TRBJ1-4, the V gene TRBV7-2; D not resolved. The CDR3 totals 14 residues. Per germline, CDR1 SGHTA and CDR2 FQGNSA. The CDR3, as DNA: TGTGCCAGCAGCTTAGGTTACGGTAATGAAAAACGGTTTTTT. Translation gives CASSLGYGNEKRFF.

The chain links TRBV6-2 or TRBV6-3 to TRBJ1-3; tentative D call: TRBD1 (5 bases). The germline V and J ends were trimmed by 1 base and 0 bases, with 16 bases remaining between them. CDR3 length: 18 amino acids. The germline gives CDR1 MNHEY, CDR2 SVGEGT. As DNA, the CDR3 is TGTGCCAGCAGTTACTACGGGGGACTGCCGCTCTCTGGAAACACCATATATTTT. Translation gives CASSYYGGLPLSGNTIYF.

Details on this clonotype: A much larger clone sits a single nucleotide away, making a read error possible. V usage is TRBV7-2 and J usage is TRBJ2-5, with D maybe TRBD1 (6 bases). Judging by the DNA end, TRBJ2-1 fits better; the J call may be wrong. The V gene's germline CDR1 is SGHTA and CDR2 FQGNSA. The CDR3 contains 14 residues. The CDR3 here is CASSSDRYQETQFF. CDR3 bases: TGTGCCAGCAGCTCAGACAGGTACCAAGAGACCCAGTTCTTC.

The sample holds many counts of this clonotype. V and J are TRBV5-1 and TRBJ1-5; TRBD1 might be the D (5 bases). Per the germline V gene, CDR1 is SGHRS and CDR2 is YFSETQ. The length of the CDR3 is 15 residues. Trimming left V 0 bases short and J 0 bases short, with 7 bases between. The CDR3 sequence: CASSLGQYSNQPQHF. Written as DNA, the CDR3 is TGCGCCAGCAGCTTGGGACAGTATAGCAATCAGCCCCAGCATTTT.

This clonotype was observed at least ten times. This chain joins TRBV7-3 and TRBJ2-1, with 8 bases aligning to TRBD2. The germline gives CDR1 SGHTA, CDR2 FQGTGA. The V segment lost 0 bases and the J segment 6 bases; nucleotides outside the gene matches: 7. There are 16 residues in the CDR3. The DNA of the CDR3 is TGTGCCAGCAGCTTAACTGGAGCGGGGGTGGGCAATGAGCAGTTCTTC. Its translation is CASSLTGAGVGNEQFF.

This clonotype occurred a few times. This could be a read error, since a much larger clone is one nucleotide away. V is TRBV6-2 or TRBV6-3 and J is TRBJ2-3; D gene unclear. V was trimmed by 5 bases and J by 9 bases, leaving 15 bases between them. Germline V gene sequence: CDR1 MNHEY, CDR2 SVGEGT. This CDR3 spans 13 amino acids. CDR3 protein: CASSHPQSQTQYF. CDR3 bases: TGTGCCAGCAGTCATCCACAGAGTCAGACGCAGTATTTT.

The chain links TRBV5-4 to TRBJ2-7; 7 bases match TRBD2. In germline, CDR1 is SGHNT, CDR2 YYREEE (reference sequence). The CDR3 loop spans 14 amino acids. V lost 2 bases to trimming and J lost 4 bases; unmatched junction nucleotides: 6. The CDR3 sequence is CASSFERGGYEQYF. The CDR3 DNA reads TGTGCCAGCAGCTTTGAGCGGGGAGGGTACGAGCAGTACTTC.

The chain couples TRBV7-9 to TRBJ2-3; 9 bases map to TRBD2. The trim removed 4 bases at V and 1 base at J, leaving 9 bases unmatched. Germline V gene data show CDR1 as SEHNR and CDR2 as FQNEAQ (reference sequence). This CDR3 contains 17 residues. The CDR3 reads CASSSAPSGVRTDTQYF. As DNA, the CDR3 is TGTGCCAGCAGCTCTGCTCCTAGCGGGGTGCGCACAGATACGCAGTATTTT.

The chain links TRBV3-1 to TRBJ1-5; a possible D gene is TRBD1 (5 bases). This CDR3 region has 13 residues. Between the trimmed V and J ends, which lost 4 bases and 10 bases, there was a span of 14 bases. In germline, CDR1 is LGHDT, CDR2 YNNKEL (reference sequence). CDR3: CASSRDLLGPQHF. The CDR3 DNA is TGTGCCAGCAGCCGGGACCTTTTAGGTCCCCAGCATTTT.

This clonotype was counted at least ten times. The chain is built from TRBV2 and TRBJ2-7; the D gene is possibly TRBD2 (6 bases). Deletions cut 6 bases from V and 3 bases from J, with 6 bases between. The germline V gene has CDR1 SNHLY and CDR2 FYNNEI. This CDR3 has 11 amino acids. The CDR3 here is CASRRGYEQYF. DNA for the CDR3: TGTGCCAGCAGGCGGGGCTACGAGCAGTACTTC. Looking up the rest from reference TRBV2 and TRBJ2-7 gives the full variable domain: EPEVTQTPSHQVTQMGQEVILRCVPISNHLYFYWYRQILGQKVEFLVSFYNNEISEKSEIFDDQFSVERPDGSNFTLKIRSTKLEDSAMYFCASRRGYEQYFGPGTRLTVT.

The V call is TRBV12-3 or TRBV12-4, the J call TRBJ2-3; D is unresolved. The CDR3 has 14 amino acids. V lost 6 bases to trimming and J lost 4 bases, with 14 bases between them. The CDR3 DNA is TGTGCCAGCAGCCCCACAGTGAACGCAGATACGCAGTATTTT. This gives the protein CASSPTVNADTQYF.

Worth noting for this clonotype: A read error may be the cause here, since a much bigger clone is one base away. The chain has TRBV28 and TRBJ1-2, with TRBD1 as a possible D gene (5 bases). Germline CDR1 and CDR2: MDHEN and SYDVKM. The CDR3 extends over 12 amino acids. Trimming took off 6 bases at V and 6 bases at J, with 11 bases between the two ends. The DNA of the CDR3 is TGTGCCAGCAGGGGACGGGCCGATGGCTACACCTTC. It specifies CASRGRADGYTF.

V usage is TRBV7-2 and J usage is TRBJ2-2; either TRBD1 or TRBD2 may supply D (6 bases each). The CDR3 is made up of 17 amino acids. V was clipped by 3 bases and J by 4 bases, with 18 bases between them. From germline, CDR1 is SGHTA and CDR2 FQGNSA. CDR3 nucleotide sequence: TGTGCCAGCAGCTTTCGGAGGGGATTAGGGGGCACCGGGGAGCTGTTTTTT. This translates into CASSFRRGLGGTGELFF.